This record covers a single T cell receptor (beta chain). Its antigen is undetermined. The length of the CDR3 is 12 residues. V was cut by 5 bases and J by 8 bases, with 10 bases left in between. CDR1 SGHTA and CDR2 FQGNSA come from the germline V gene. The data belong to a study of T cell repertoires in cytomegalovirus infection. Study-level results: Frequencies of public TCR beta families were cumulated, and this identified carriers of CMV plus the relevant HLA.

One entry per CDR3 protein, called by TCRdb with MiXCR from the reads. Of about 480,000 distinct CDR3 sequences in the sample, 30% to 35% are singletons; the top ten hold 17%. The sample here was cultured PBMCs, taken from culture after CMV antigen stimulation. The clonotype originates from a human donor in good health (CMV status not recorded). Some clones in this sample may be carry-over from other donors' samples. The J gene is TRBJ2-1, the V gene TRBV7-2, with a possible D match to TRBD2 (5 bases). In DNA, the CDR3 is TGTGCCAGCAGCCAGCTGAGGGATGAGCAGTTCTTC. It codes for CASSQLRDEQFF.